The 22 T cell receptor beta chains below come from one sample, sequenced in a study of blood T cell repertoires in COVID-19 (dated by TCRdb to the early 2020s). The library was made by the immunoSEQ multiplex PCR assay. The table comes from immuneACCESS by way of TCRdb, which keeps in-frame sequences with V and J called. Part of the clones is missing from these tables; in studies checked, under half for an unresolved V gene and the rest for unknown reasons. Here the sample has about 330,000 clones; about 83% occur a single time. The top ten hold about 1.6% of the sample. The sequenced sample was peripheral blood. Receptors originate from a woman aged 45-59 years with acute or convalescent COVID-19.

The chain links TRBV5-6 to TRBJ1-5, with TRBD1 matching 10 bases. Trimming took 7 bases from V and 3 from J; bases not matched to a gene: 16. The CDR3 consists of 18 residues. CDR1 is SGHDT and CDR2 is YYEEEE in the germline V gene. CDR3 in DNA: TGTGCCAGCGGCGAGGTTCACCGGGACAGGGGAGACAATCAGCCCCAGCATTTT. Its protein product is CASGEVHRDRGDNQPQHF. Full variable domain (missing parts from reference TRBV5-6 and TRBJ1-5): DAGVTQSPTHLIKTRGQQVTLRCSPKSGHDTVSWYQQALGQGPQFIFQYYEEEERQRGNFPDRFSGHQFPNYSSELNVNALLLGDSALYLCASGEVHRDRGDNQPQHFGDGTRLSIL.

The V call is TRBV30, the J call TRBJ2-7, with 9 positions matching TRBD2. Germline CDR1 GTSNPN, CDR2 SVGIG (reference sequence). The CDR3 sequence is 13 residues long. J lost 2 bases, V lost 4 bases, and 3 bases had no gene match. CDR3 amino acids: CAWTAGGTYEQYF. For the CDR3, the DNA is TGTGCCTGGACGGCGGGAGGGACCTACGAGCAGTACTTC.

The chain employs TRBV28 and TRBJ1-2; 7 positions agree with TRBD1. The J segment lost 4 bases and the V segment lost 6 bases, leaving 5 bases of the junction unmatched. CDR1 MDHEN and CDR2 SYDVKM come from the germline V gene. The CDR3 is 13 amino acids. The CDR3 region has the DNA TGTGCCAGCAGCCAGGACAGGAGCTATGGCTACACCTTC. Translated, it gives CASSQDRSYGYTF.

The chain recombines TRBV28 with TRBJ1-1; D is unresolved. The CDR3 is 14 amino acids. Trimming removed 1 base from V and 0 bases from J, with 6 bases in between. Germline V gene data show CDR1 as MDHEN and CDR2 as SYDVKM. This CDR3 is CASSLSPMNTEAFF. The CDR3 nucleotides read TGTGCCAGCAGTTTATCCCCTATGAACACTGAAGCTTTCTTT.

The chain employs TRBV28 and TRBJ2-3, with TRBD1 matching over 9 bases. The CDR3 length is 16 residues. Per germline, CDR1 MDHEN and CDR2 SYDVKM. V lost 7 bases, J lost 10 bases, and 18 bases stayed unmatched. The CDR3 sequence: CASTPLRPGQGNAQYF. DNA of the CDR3: TGTGCCAGCACCCCCCTCCGCCCGGGACAGGGCAACGCGCAGTATTTT.

Here the CDR3 reads CASSDRDSGLYEQYF. The CDR3 bases are TGTGCCAGCAGTGACCGGGACAGCGGTCTCTACGAGCAGTACTTC. The V gene is TRBV27, the J gene TRBJ2-7; 7 bases fit TRBD1. The junction had 10 bases not matched to a gene; V was cut back by 5 bases and J by 3 bases. The germline V gene has CDR1 MNHEY and CDR2 SMNVEV (reference sequence). The CDR3 contains 15 residues.

The V gene is TRBV15, the J gene TRBJ1-1, with 8 bases fitting TRBD1. The CDR3 covers 16 residues. Germline V lookup: CDR1 LNHNV, CDR2 YYDKDF (reference sequence). The ends lost 2 bases at V and 2 bases at J; junction bases unmatched: 7. The CDR3: CATSRTRTGHNTEAFF. DNA of the CDR3: TGTGCCACCAGCAGAACCCGGACAGGGCACAACACTGAAGCTTTCTTT.

The gene calls are TRBV5-4 and TRBJ1-6; unclear D gene. Germline-derived CDR1 and CDR2 are SGHNT and YYREEE (reference sequence). This CDR3 region has 17 residues. The V end was cut by 3 bases, the J end by 4 bases, with 17 bases between. The CDR3 nucleotides are TGTGCCAGCAGCTCCTCGGTGGCAGGAACATATAATTCACCCCTCCACTTT. Translation: CASSSSVAGTYNSPLHF.

This clone was counted only a few times. The chain is built from TRBV30 and TRBJ1-5; 7 bases align to TRBD1. Per the germline V gene, CDR1 is GTSNPN and CDR2 is SVGIG (reference sequence). The CDR3 length is 15 residues. Germline trimming cut 3 bases from V and 6 bases from J; bases unmatched to any gene: 11. DNA for the CDR3: TGTGCCTGGAGCGGGGGACAGCCGGGCGGTCAGCCCCAGCATTTT. Translated, it gives CAWSGGQPGGQPQHF.

The genes are TRBV29-1 and TRBJ2-7; maybe TRBD1 (6 bases). Germline lookup yields CDR1 SQVTM and CDR2 ANQGSEA. V was trimmed by 3 bases and J by 5 bases, leaving 14 bases between them. This CDR3 has 13 amino acids. CDR3 sequence: CSVEGGQRDEQYF. CDR3 nucleotide sequence: TGCAGCGTTGAGGGTGGACAGAGGGACGAGCAGTACTTC.

V usage is TRBV18 and J usage is TRBJ1-5, with D hard to call. Germline V gives CDR1 KGHSH, CDR2 LQKENI. CDR3 length: 16 amino acids. Between the trimmed V and J ends, which lost 3 bases and 0 bases, there was a span of 12 bases. CDR3 loop: CASSPTRLDSNQPQHF. Here the CDR3 DNA reads TGTGCCAGCTCACCCACTAGGCTGGATAGCAATCAGCCCCAGCATTTT. The whole variable domain, remainder taken from reference TRBV18 and TRBJ1-5, is NAGVMQNPRHLVRRRGQEARLRCSPMKGHSHVYWYRQLPEEGLKFMVYLQKENIIDESGMPKERFSAEFPKEGPSILRIQQVVRGDSAAYFCASSPTRLDSNQPQHFGDGTRLSIL.

V is TRBV28 and J is TRBJ1-5, with D possibly TRBD1 on 6 matching bases. Germline V gene data show CDR1 as MDHEN and CDR2 as SYDVKM. V lost 7 bases to trimming and J lost 6 bases, with 13 bases between them. CDR3 size: 13 residues. CDR3 sequence (DNA): TGTGCCAGCACCCTAGTCAGGGGTCAGCCCCAGCATTTT. Translating it yields CASTLVRGQPQHF.

J is TRBJ1-4 and V is TRBV27; the D is unclear. Germline assignment: CDR1 MNHEY and CDR2 SMNVEV (reference sequence). The CDR3 spans 16 residues. V gave up 5 bases and J gave up 0 bases, with 13 bases separating them. CDR3 protein: CASSIYVGATNEKLFF. The CDR3 bases are TGTGCCAGCAGTATATACGTCGGAGCAACTAATGAAAAACTGTTTTTT.

This rearrangement joins TRBV12-3 or TRBV12-4 to TRBJ2-1; D is ambiguous. V gave up 8 bases and J gave up 9 bases, with 14 bases separating them. The CDR3 is 12 residues long. CDR3: CASRGYTLEQFF. The DNA of the CDR3 is TGTGCCAGCCGCGGATATACCCTTGAGCAGTTCTTC.

The V and J genes are TRBV7-8 and TRBJ2-7; possible D gene TRBD2, 5 bases. Germline V lookup: CDR1 SGHVS, CDR2 FQNEAQ. V was cut by 5 bases and J by 5 bases, with 16 bases left in between. CDR3 length equals 14 residues. CDR3 loop: CASSDPRASNEQYF. CDR3 bases: TGTGCCAGCAGCGACCCTCGGGCTAGCAACGAGCAGTACTTC.

J is TRBJ1-1 and V is TRBV30; D not resolved. Germline V gene data show CDR1 as GTSNPN and CDR2 as SVGIG (reference sequence). The CDR3 spans 12 residues. V gave up 3 bases and J gave up 0 bases, with 5 bases separating them. The CDR3 nucleotides are TGTGCCTGGAGGACATTGAACACTGAAGCTTTCTTT. Protein: CAWRTLNTEAFF. Combining the CDR3 with reference TRBV30 and TRBJ1-1 gives the whole variable domain SQTIHQWPATLVQPVGSPLSLECTVEGTSNPNLYWYRQAAGRGLQLLFYSVGIGQISSEVPQNLSASRPQDRQFILSSKKLLLSDSGFYLCAWRTLNTEAFFGQGTRLTVV.

The chain is built from TRBV5-1 and TRBJ2-1, with 13 nucleotides matching TRBD2. Germline V gene data show CDR1 as SGHRS and CDR2 as YFSETQ. The CDR3 consists of 14 residues. The V gene end was trimmed by 3 bases and the J gene end by 6 bases; junction bases not matched to a gene: 0. In DNA, the CDR3 is TGCGCCAGCAGCTGGACTAGCGGGAGCAATGAGCAGTTCTTC. It codes for CASSWTSGSNEQFF.

This chain links TRBV30 with TRBJ1-1; the D is unclear. Germline CDR1 GTSNPN, CDR2 SVGIG (reference sequence). This CDR3 is 14 amino acids long. The V end lost 1 base, the J end lost 3 bases, and 12 bases lay between the germline ends. The CDR3 region has the DNA TGTGCCTGGAGTGCCCCCCCAGGTGACACTGAAGCTTTCTTT. As protein: CAWSAPPGDTEAFF. Full variable domain (missing parts from reference TRBV30 and TRBJ1-1): SQTIHQWPATLVQPVGSPLSLECTVEGTSNPNLYWYRQAAGRGLQLLFYSVGIGQISSEVPQNLSASRPQDRQFILSSKKLLLSDSGFYLCAWSAPPGDTEAFFGQGTRLTVV.

This chain links TRBV6-5 with TRBJ2-3, with TRBD2 as a possible D gene (5 bases). Germline-derived CDR1 and CDR2 are MNHEY and SVGAGI. V was cut by 6 bases and J by 2 bases, with 12 bases left in between. There are 14 residues in the CDR3. The CDR3 region has the DNA TGTGCCAGCAGGGAGCGGAGCCACACAGATACGCAGTATTTT. Translating gives CASRERSHTDTQYF.

This chain links TRBV7-6 with TRBJ2-7; TRBD2 agrees at 15 bases. Unmatched junction bases numbered 6, after V lost 5 bases and J lost 4 bases. The CDR3 length is 16 residues. Germline values: CDR1 SGHVS, CDR2 FNYEAQ. The CDR3 DNA reads as TGTGCCAGCAGCCCCTGGACTAGCGGGGGGGGGTACGAGCAGTACTTC. Protein sequence: CASSPWTSGGGYEQYF.

The V call is TRBV7-3, the J call TRBJ2-1; D may be TRBD1 (5 bases). Germline V CDR1 and CDR2: SGHTA, FQGTGA. The CDR3 runs to 14 residues. The V end lost 5 bases, the J end lost 1 base, and 9 bases lay between the germline ends. The CDR3 DNA reads as TGTGCCAGCAGCGCAGGGTTTTCCTACAATGAGCAGTTCTTC. This sequence encodes CASSAGFSYNEQFF.

CDR3 nucleotide sequence: TGTGCCAGCAGCTCCGCCGGGAACACTGAAGCTTTCTTT. Protein sequence: CASSSAGNTEAFF. V usage is TRBV7-9 and J usage is TRBJ1-1; D gene unclear. This CDR3 region has 13 residues. From germline, CDR1 is SEHNR and CDR2 FQNEAQ (reference sequence). Trimming pared 4 bases from V and 1 base from J, leaving 7 bases between.